This paragraph covers one T cell receptor (beta chain) sequence. Antigen specificity is unknown. The data were obtained in a study of cytomegalovirus exposure and HLA in healthy donors. The study's findings and limits: From TCR beta sequences, most subjects' HLA-A and HLA-B alleles were reportedly predicted accurately.

With 3 bases removed from V and 5 bases from J, the gap between germline ends came to 17 bases. The CDR3 length is 15 residues. The germline V gene has CDR1 SGHRS and CDR2 YFSETQ. PCR amplification relied on 60 Vbeta primers (plus 13 Jbeta primers). Clones were read by immunoSEQ multiplex PCR, and TCRdb kept only the in-frame ones, dropping some. This table has about 160,000 clones, roughly 82% appearing once. Sequencing was carried out using PBMCs. This sequence joins TRBV5-1 and TRBJ1-1; perhaps TRBD1 as D (5 bases). The sequence derives from a man aged 50 to 60 in good health and CMV-seropositive. The CDR3 nucleotides are TGCGCCAGCAGCTGGGACGGGGGGTTTCGAACTGAAGCTTTCTTT. This sequence encodes CASSWDGGFRTEAFF.